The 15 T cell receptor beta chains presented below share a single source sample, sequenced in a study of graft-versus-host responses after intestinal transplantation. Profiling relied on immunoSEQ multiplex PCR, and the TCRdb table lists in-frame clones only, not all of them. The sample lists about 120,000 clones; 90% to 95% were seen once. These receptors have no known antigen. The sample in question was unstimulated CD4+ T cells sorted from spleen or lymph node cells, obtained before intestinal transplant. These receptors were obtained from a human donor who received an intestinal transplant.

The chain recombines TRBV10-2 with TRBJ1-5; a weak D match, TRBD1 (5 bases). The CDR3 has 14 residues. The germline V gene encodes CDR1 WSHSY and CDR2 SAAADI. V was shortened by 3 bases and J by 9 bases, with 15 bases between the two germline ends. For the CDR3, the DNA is TGCGCCAGCAGTGATCCTAACAAGGGACGGCCCCAGCATTTT. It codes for CASSDPNKGRPQHF.

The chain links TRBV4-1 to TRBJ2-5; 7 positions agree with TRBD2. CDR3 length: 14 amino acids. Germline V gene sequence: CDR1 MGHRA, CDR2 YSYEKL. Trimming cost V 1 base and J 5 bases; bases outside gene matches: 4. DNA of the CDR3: TGCGCCAGCAGCCAAGGACTAGCTCGGGAGACCCAGTACTTC. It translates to CASSQGLARETQYF.

The CDR3 sequence: CASSSANRVTDYEQYF. The CDR3 bases are TGTGCCAGTAGTTCCGCCAACAGGGTAACGGACTACGAGCAGTACTTC. This sequence joins TRBV19 and TRBJ2-7; D perhaps matches TRBD1 (6 bases). Trimming took off 5 bases at V and 3 bases at J, with 20 bases between the two ends. Germline CDR1 reads LNHDA; CDR2 reads SQIVND (reference sequence). This CDR3 comprises 16 residues.

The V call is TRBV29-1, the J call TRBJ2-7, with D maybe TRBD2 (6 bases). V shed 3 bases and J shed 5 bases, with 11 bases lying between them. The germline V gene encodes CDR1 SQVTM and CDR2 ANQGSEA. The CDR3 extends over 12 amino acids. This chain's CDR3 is CSVEGTSNEQYF. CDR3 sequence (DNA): TGCAGCGTTGAGGGGACTTCTAACGAGCAGTACTTC.

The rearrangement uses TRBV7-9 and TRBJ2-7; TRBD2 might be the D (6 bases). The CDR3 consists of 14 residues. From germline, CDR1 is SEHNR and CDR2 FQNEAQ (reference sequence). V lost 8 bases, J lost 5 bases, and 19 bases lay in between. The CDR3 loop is CASVPAGRTNEQYF. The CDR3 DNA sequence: TGTGCCAGCGTACCCGCGGGACGGACGAACGAGCAGTACTTC.

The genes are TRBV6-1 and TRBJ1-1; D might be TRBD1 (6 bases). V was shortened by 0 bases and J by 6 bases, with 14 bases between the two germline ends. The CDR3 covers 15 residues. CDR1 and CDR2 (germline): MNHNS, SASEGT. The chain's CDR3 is CASSEAKGVLAEAFF. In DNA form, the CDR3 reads TGTGCCAGCAGTGAAGCCAAGGGGGTCCTAGCTGAAGCTTTCTTT.

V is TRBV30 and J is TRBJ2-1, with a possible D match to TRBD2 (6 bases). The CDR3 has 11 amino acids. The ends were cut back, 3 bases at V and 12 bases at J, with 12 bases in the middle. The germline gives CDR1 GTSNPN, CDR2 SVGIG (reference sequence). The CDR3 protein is CAWSGGGSQFF. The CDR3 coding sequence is TGTGCCTGGAGCGGGGGAGGATCGCAGTTCTTC.

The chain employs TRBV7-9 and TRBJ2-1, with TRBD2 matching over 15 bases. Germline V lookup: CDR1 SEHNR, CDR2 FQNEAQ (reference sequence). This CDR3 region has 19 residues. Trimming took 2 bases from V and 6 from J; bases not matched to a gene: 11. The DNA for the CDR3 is TGTGCCAGCAGCTTAAGGGCGGGACTAGCGGGAGGACTACTCAATGAGCAGTTCTTC. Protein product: CASSLRAGLAGGLLNEQFF. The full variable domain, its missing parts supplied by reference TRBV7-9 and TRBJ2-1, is DTGVSQNPRHKITKRGQNVTFRCDPISEHNRLYWYRQTLGQGPEFLTYFQNEAQLEKSRLLSDRFSAERPKGSFSTLEIQRTEQGDSAMYLCASSLRAGLAGGLLNEQFFGPGTRLTVL.

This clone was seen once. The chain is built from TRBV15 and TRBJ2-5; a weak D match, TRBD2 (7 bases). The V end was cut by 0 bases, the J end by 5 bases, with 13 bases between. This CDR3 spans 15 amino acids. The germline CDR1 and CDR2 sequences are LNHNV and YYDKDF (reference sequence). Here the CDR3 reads CATSRDLGGAETQYF. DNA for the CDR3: TGTGCCACCAGCAGAGATTTAGGGGGGGCGGAGACCCAGTACTTC.

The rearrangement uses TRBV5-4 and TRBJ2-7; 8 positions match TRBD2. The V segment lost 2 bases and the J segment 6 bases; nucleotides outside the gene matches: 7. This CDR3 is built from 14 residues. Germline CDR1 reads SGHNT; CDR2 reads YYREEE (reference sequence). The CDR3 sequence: CASSFLSGSGEQYF. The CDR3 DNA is TGTGCCAGCAGCTTCCTCAGCGGGAGTGGCGAGCAGTACTTC.

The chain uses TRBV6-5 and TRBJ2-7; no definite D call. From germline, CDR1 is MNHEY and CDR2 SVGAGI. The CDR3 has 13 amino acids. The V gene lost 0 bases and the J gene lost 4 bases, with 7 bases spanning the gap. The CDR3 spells CASSYSRIYEQYF. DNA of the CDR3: TGTGCCAGCAGTTACTCCAGGATATACGAGCAGTACTTC.

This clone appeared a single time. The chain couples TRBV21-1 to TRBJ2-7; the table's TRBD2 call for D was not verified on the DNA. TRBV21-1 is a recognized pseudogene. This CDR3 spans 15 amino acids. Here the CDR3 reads CASSTKRRESYEQYF. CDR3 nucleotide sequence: TGTGCCAGCAGCACGAAACGGCGGGAATCCTACGAGCAGTACTTC.

CDR3 loop: CASSLAGAPGLRTDTQYF. The CDR3 DNA is TGCGCCAGCAGCTTAGCGGGAGCGCCAGGACTGCGCACAGATACGCAGTATTTT. V gene TRBV5-1 combines with J gene TRBJ2-3; the match to TRBD2 covers 8 bases. J gave up 1 base and V 2 bases, and 12 bases lay outside the gene matches. This CDR3 region has 18 residues. CDR1 and CDR2 (germline): SGHRS, YFSETQ.

In nucleotides, the CDR3 is TGTGCCAGCAGAACGGCTAGCTCCTACGAGCAGTACTTC. Translating it yields CASRTASSYEQYF. J is TRBJ2-7 and V is TRBV7-3, with D unclear. Between the trimmed V and J ends, which lost 6 bases and 0 bases, there was a span of 9 bases. Per the germline V gene, CDR1 is SGHTA and CDR2 is FQGTGA. The CDR3 is made up of 13 amino acids.

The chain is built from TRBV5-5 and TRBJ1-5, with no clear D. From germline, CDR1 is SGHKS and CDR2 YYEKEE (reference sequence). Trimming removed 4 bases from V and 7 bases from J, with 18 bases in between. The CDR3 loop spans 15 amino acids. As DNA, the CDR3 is TGTGCCAGCAGCCCACAGCCGGAACCCGGACAGCCCCAGCATTTT. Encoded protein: CASSPQPEPGQPQHF.